Here is one T cell receptor (beta chain) with its context. Data came from immunoSEQ multiplex PCR; TCRdb stores just in-frame clones and leaves some out. Of under 200,000 clones in the sample, about 86% are singletons; the top ten hold less than 3%. Germline V gene data show CDR1 as LGHNT and CDR2 as FRNRAP. V dropped 5 bases and J dropped 4; count of bases not matched to a gene: 12. CDR3 length: 17 amino acids. The sample comes from a study of blood T cell repertoires in COVID-19. V gene TRBV12-5 combines with J gene TRBJ1-3; TRBD1 matches at 9 bases. Sequencing was performed on peripheral blood. The TCR sequence derives from a human donor with acute or convalescent COVID-19. The donor label of this sample is uncertain. The CDR3 bases are TGTGCTAGTGGTCCGCCCAAACAGGGGGCTTGGGGAAACACCATATATTTT. Its translation: CASGPPKQGAWGNTIYF.